One sample yielded the 11 T cell receptor beta chains listed below, sequenced in a study of cytomegalovirus exposure and HLA in healthy donors. PCR was performed using 60 Vbeta and 13 Jbeta primers. The protocol was immunoSEQ multiplex PCR, while the TCRdb copy is restricted to in-frame clones and leaves out a portion. The data hold about 170,000 clones, with about three quarters observed a single time. The sequencing sample was made of PBMCs. The receptors here all came from a female donor in good health and CMV-seronegative.

V is TRBV4-1 and J is TRBJ2-7; D unresolved. CDR1 MGHRA and CDR2 YSYEKL come from the germline V gene. V gave up 0 bases and J gave up 5 bases, with 14 bases separating them. The CDR3 has 15 amino acids. CDR3 bases: TGCGCCAGCAGCCAAGATCCCCCGTCGTATAACGAGCAGTACTTC. This codes for CASSQDPPSYNEQYF.

The rearrangement links TRBV9 to TRBJ1-1; 7 bases are shared with TRBD1. V lost 0 bases and J lost 2; bases outside the gene matches: 10. CDR3 length equals 17 residues. From germline, CDR1 is SGDLS and CDR2 YYNGEE. The CDR3 bases are TGTGCCAGCAGCGTAGGAGTGACCGGGACAGCCAACACTGAAGCTTTCTTT. Protein sequence: CASSVGVTGTANTEAFF.

The chain links TRBV5-5 to TRBJ1-5, with D possibly TRBD1 on 5 matching bases. Trimming removed 0 bases at V and 2 bases at J, with 12 bases between. The CDR3 is 16 residues long. Germline CDR1 and CDR2: SGHKS and YYEKEE (reference sequence). This CDR3 is CASSLGGAKGNQPQHF. For the CDR3, the DNA is TGTGCCAGCAGCTTGGGCGGGGCAAAGGGCAATCAGCCCCAGCATTTT.

V gene TRBV19 combines with J gene TRBJ2-1, with 9 bases lining up with TRBD2. Germline assignment: CDR1 LNHDA and CDR2 SQIVND (reference sequence). This CDR3 region has 16 residues. The V and J ends lost 2 bases and 4 bases, in that order; junction bases with no gene match: 6. The CDR3 sequence: CASSIIGGRGYNEQFF. The CDR3 nucleotides are TGTGCCAGTAGTATAATCGGCGGGAGGGGGTACAATGAGCAGTTCTTC.

The chain uses TRBV2 and TRBJ2-2, with 10 bases matching TRBD1. Germline trimming cut 4 bases from V and 6 bases from J; bases unmatched to any gene: 5. The V gene's germline CDR1 is SNHLY and CDR2 FYNNEI. The length of the CDR3 is 15 residues. CDR3 DNA sequence: TGTGCCAGCAGTGGGACAGGGGGATGGTCCGGGGAGCTGTTTTTT. Protein: CASSGTGGWSGELFF.

This clone appeared once. This chain joins TRBV4-1 and TRBJ2-7; TRBD2 agrees at 7 bases. CDR3 size: 16 residues. Germline V gene sequence: CDR1 MGHRA, CDR2 YSYEKL. With 4 bases clipped from V and 0 bases from J, the junction kept 9 bases outside the gene matches. The CDR3 protein is CASSRGTTLSSYEQYF. CDR3 coding DNA: TGCGCCAGCAGCCGAGGGACTACACTCAGCTCCTACGAGCAGTACTTC.

The table lists this clone with many counts. CDR3 region: CASSSGDTGELFF. The DNA of the CDR3 is TGTGCCAGCAGTTCAGGGGACACCGGGGAGCTGTTTTTT. The rearrangement joins TRBV6-6 to TRBJ2-2, with a tentative D call TRBD1 (6 bases). V lost 4 bases, J lost 3 bases, and 6 bases lay in between. This CDR3 spans 13 amino acids. CDR1 MNHNY and CDR2 SVGAGI come from the germline V gene (reference sequence).

The chain uses TRBV27 and TRBJ1-1; 7 nucleotides match TRBD1. Germline V gene lookup returns CDR1 MNHEY and CDR2 SMNVEV (reference sequence). The CDR3 totals 13 residues. Germline trimming cut 4 bases from V and 6 bases from J; bases unmatched to any gene: 5. In DNA form, the CDR3 reads TGTGCCAGCAGTTGGGGCAGGGGGGCTGAAGCTTTCTTT. The encoded protein is CASSWGRGAEAFF.

The chain links TRBV19 to TRBJ2-2, with D possibly TRBD1 on 6 matching bases. The CDR3 extends over 15 amino acids. Germline loops: CDR1 LNHDA, CDR2 SQIVND (reference sequence). Trimming cost V 7 bases and J 5 bases, with 17 bases left between them. CDR3 coding DNA: TGTGCCAGTAAGGACCAGGGGCCTTGGACCGGGGAGCTGTTTTTT. Translated: CASKDQGPWTGELFF.

The chain uses TRBV6-5 and TRBJ1-1; D gene unclear. The V end lost 2 bases, the J end lost 3 bases, and 4 bases lay between the germline ends. CDR3 length: 12 residues. Germline-derived CDR1 and CDR2 are MNHEY and SVGAGI. CDR3 bases: TGTGCCAGCAGTTACCGAGACACTGAAGCTTTCTTT. It specifies CASSYRDTEAFF.

Only a few counts were recorded for this clone. This chain links TRBV5-1 with TRBJ2-3; D may be TRBD2 (7 bases). Trimming removed 4 bases from V and 2 bases from J, with 14 bases in between. The CDR3 extends over 15 amino acids. CDR1 is SGHRS and CDR2 is YFSETQ in the germline V gene. The DNA for the CDR3 is TGCGCCAGCAGCGAACAAGGGGGGGCCACAGATACGCAGTATTTT. Protein: CASSEQGGATDTQYF.